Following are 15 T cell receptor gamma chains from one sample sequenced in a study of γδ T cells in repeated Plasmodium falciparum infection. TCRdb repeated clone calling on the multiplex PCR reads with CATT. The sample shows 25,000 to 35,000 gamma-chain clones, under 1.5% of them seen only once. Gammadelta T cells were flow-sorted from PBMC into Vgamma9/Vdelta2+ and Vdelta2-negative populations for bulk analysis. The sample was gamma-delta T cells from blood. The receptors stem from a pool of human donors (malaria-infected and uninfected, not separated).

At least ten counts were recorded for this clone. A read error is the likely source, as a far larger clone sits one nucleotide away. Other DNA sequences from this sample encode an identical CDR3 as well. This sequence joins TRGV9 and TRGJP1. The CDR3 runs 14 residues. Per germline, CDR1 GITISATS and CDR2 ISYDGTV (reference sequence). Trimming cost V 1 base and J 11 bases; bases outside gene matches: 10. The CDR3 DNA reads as TGTGCCTTGTGGGAGGTTCGGGGGGGCTGGTTCAAGATATTT. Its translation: CALWEVRGGWFKIF.

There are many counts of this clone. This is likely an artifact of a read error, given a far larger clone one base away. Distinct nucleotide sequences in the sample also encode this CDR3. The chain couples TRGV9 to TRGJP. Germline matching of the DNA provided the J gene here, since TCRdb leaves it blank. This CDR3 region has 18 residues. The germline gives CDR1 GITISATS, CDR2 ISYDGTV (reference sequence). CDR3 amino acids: CALWEVGTQELGKKIKVF. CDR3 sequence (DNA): TGTGCCCTGTGGGAGGTGGGTACGCAAGAGTTGGGCAAAAAAATCAAGGTATTT.

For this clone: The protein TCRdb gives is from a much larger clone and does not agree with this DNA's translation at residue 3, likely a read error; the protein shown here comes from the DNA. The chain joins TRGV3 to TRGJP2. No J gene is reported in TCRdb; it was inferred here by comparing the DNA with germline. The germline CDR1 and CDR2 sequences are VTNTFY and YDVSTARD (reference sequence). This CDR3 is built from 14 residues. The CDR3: CAAWDSSSDWIKTF. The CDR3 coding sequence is TGTGCCGCCTGGGACAGTAGTAGTGATTGGATCAAGACGTTT.

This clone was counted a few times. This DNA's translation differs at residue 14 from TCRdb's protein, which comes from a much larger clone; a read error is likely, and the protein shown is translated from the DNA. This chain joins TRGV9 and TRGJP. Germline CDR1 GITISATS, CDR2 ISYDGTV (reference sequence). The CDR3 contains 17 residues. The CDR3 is CALWEVLRELGKKVKVF. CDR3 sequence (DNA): TGTGCCTTGTGGGAGGTGCTACGAGAGTTGGGCAAAAAAGTCAAGGTATTT.

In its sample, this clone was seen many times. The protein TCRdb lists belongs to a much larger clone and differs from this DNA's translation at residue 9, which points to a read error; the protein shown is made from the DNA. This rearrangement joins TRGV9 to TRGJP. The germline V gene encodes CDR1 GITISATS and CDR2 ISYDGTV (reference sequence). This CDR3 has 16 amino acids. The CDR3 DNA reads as TGTGCCTTGTGGGAGGTGACAGAGTCGGGCAAAAAAATCAAGGTATTT. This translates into CALWEVTESGKKIKVF.

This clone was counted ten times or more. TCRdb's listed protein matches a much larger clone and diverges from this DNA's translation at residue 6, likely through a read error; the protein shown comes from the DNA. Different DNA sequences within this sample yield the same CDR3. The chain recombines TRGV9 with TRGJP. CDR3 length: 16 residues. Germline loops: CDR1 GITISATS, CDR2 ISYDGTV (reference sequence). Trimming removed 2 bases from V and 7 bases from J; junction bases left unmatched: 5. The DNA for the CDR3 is TGTGCCTTGTGGGAGGCGGAGGAGTTGGGCAAAAAAATCAAGGTATTT. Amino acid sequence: CALWEAEELGKKIKVF.

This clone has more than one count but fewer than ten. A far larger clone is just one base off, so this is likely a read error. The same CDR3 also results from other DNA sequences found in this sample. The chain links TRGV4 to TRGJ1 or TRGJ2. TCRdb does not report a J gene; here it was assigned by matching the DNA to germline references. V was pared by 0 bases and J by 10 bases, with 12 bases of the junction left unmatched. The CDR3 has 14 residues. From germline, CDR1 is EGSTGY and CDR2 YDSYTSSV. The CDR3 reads CATWDGPLRYKKLF. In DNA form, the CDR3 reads TGTGCCACCTGGGATGGGCCCCTTAGGTACAAGAAACTCTTT.

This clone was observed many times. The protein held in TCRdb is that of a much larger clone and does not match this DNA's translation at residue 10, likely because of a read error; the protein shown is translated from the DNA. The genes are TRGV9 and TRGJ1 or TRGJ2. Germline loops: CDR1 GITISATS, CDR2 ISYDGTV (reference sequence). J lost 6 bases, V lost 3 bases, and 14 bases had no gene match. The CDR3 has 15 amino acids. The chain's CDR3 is CALWEPRLGPYKKLF. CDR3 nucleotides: TGTGCCTTGTGGGAGCCTCGCCTGGGGCCTTATAAGAAACTCTTT.

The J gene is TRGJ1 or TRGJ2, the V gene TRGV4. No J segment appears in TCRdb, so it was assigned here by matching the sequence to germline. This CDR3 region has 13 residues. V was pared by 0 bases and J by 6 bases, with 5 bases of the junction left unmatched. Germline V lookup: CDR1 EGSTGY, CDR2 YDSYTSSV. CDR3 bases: TGTGCCACCTGGGATGGGCTAGCTTATAAGAAACTCTTT. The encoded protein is CATWDGLAYKKLF.

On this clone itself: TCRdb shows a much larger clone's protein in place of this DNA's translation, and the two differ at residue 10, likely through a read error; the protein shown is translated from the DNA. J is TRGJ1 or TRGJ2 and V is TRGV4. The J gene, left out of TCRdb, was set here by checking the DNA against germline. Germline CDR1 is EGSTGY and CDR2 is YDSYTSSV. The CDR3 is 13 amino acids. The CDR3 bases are TGTGCCACCTGGGCCATTAAAGGTTATACGAAACTCTTT. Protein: CATWAIKGYTKLF.

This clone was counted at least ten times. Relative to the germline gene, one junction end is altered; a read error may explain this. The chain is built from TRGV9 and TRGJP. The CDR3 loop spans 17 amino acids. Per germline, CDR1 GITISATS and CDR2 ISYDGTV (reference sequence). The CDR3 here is CALWEAAGELSKKIKVF. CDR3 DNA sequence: TGTGCCTTGTGGGAGGCTGCTGGGGAGTTGAGCAAAAAAATCAAGGTATTT.

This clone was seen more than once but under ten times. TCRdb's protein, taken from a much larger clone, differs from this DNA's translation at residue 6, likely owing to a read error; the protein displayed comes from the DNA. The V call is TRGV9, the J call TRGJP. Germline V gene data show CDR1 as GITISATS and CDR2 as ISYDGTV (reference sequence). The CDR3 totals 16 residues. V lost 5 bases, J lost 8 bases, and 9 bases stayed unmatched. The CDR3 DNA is TGTGCCTTGTGGGGCCCGCATCAGTTGGGCAAAAAAATCAAGGTATTT. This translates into CALWGPHQLGKKIKVF.

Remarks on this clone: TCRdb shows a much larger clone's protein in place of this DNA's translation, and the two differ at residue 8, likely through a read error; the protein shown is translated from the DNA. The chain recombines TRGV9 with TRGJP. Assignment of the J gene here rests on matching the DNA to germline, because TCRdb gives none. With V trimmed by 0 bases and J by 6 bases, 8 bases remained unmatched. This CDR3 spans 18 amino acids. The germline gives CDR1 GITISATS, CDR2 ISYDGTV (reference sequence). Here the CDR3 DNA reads TGTGCCTTGTGGGAGGTGCACGAGGGAGAGTTGGGCAAAAAAATCAAGGTATTT. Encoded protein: CALWEVHEGELGKKIKVF.

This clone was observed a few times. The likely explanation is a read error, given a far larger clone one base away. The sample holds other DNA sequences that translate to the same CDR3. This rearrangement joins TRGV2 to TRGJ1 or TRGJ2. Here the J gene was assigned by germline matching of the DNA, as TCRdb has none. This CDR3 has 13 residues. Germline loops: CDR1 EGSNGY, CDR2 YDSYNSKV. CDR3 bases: TGTGCTACCTGGGACGGGCGAGTTGGAAAGAAACTCTTT. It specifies CATWDGRVGKKLF.

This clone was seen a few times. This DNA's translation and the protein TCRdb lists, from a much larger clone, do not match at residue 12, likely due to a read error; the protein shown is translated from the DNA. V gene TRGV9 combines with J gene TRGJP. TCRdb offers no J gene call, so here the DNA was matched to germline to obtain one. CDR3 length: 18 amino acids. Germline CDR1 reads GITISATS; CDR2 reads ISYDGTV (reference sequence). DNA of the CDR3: TGTGCCTTGTGGGAGGTGCTCGAGGTCGAGTTGGACAAAAAAATCAAGGTATTT. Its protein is CALWEVLEVELDKKIKVF.